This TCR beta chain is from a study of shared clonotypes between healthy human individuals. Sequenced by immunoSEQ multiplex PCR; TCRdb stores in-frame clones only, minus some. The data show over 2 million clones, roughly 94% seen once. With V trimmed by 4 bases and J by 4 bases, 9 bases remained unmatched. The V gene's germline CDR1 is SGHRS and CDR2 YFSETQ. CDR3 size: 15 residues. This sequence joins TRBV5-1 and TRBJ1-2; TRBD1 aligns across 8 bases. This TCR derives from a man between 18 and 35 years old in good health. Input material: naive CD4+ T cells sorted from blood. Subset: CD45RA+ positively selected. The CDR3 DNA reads TGCGCCAGCAGCCCCGGGACAGGAGGTGGCTATGGCTACACCTTC. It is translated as CASSPGTGGGYGYTF.